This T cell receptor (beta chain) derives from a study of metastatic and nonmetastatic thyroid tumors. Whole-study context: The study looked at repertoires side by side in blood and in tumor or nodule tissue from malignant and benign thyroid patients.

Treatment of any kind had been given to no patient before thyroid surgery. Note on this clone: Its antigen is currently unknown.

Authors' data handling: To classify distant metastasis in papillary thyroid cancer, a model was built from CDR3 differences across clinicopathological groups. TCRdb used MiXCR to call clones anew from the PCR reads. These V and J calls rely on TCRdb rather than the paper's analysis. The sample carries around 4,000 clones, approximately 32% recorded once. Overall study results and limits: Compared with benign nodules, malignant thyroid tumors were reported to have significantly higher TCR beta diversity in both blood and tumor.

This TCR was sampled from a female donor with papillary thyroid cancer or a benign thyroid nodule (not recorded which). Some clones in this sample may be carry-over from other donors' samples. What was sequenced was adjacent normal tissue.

The CDR3 DNA sequence: TGTGCCAGCAGCACGCCGCGGTACACCGGGGAGCTGTTTTTT. Amino acids: CASSTPRYTGELFF. J is TRBJ2-2 and V is TRBV11-3; no definite D call. V gave up 5 bases and J gave up 3 bases, with 10 bases separating them. CDR1 SGHNT and CDR2 YENEEA come from the germline V gene. This CDR3 has 14 residues.